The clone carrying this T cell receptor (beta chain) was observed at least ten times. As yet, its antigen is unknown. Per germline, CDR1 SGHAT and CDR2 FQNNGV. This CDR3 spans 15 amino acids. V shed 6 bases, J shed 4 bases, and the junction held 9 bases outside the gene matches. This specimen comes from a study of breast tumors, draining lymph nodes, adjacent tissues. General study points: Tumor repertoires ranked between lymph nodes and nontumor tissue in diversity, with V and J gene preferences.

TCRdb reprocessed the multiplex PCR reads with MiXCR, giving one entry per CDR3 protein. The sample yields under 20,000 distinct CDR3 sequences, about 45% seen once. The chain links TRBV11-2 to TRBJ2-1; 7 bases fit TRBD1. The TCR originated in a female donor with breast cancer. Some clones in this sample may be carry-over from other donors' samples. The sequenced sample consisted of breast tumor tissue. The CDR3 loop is CASRHRGHRYNEQFF. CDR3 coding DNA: TGTGCCAGCAGACACAGGGGTCATCGGTACAATGAGCAGTTCTTC.